This is a list of T cell receptor beta chains from one sample in a study of lymphopenia after photon versus proton radiotherapy. Libraries were prepared by immunoSEQ multiplex PCR; TCRdb keeps only in-frame clonotypes and omits some of them. The profile shows around 160,000 clones, 80% to 90% of them singletons. The specimen comprised peripheral blood, sampled from a patient treated with photon-based radiotherapy. These receptors originate from a man aged 50 to 59 with gastric cancer. Each CDR3 is given with its conserved first and last residue. D genes are given only for firm matches. Clone sizes are given selectively: once, few, many, or a class where the clone is expanded.

>-|-|TRBJ1-1|TRBV30
CAWSSGVGAFF
TGTGCCTGGAGTAGTGGGGTTGGAGCTTTCTTT
>-|-|TRBJ2-3|TRBV7-2
CASSFRDGRTDTQYF
TGTGCCAGCAGCTTCCGGGACGGTCGCACAGATACGCAGTATTTT
>-|-|TRBJ2-7|TRBV30
CAWGGQRVGEQYF
TGTGCCTGGGGGGGCCAGCGGGTAGGCGAGCAGTACTTC
>-|-|TRBJ2-5|TRBV18
CASSPTTWGETQYF
TGTGCCAGCTCACCAACCACCTGGGGGGAGACCCAGTACTTC
>-|TRBD1|TRBJ1-4|TRBV7-2
CASSLLGTGVEKLFF
TGTGCCAGCAGCTTATTAGGGACAGGGGTTGAAAAACTGTTTTTT
>-|TRBD1|TRBJ2-6|TRBV6-4
CASSATGTGTSGANVLTF
TGTGCCAGCAGTGCCACCGGGACAGGGACGTCTGGGGCCAACGTCCTGACTTTC
>-|TRBD2|TRBJ2-1|TRBV6-5
CASSPPPSGGHLFF
TGTGCCAGCAGCCCGCCGCCTAGCGGGGGCCACCTGTTCTTC
>-|-|TRBJ1-5|TRBV19
CASSIARGGVGNQPQHF
TGTGCCAGTAGTATAGCTCGAGGGGGAGTTGGCAATCAGCCCCAGCATTTT
>-|-|TRBJ2-3|TRBV11-2
CASSFYGVDTQYF
TGTGCCAGCAGCTTTTATGGAGTAGATACGCAGTATTTT
>-|-|TRBJ2-5|TRBV19
CASKGKNNQETQYF
TGTGCCAGTAAGGGGAAGAACAACCAAGAGACCCAGTACTTC
>-|TRBD1|TRBJ2-5|TRBV28
CASSRWDREQETQYF
TGTGCCAGCAGTAGATGGGACAGGGAACAAGAGACCCAGTACTTC
>-|-|TRBJ2-2|TRBV7-9
CAWYAGLITDTGELFF
TGTGCCTGGTATGCAGGGCTGATTACGGACACCGGGGAGCTGTTTTTT
>once|TRBD1|TRBJ1-4|TRBV7-9
CASSPDRANRGNEKLFF
TGTGCCAGCAGCCCTGACCGGGCCAACAGGGGGAATGAAAAACTGTTTTTT
>-|TRBD2|TRBJ2-7|TRBV5-1
CASSWLAGSTYEQYF
TGCGCCAGCAGCTGGCTAGCGGGATCCACCTACGAGCAGTACTTC
>-|TRBD1|TRBJ2-7|TRBV19
CASSLDRDNEQYF
TGTGCCAGTAGTTTGGACAGGGATAACGAGCAGTACTTC
>-|-|TRBJ2-1|TRBV7-8
CASSFLGGEQFF
TGTGCCAGCAGCTTTCTCGGCGGTGAGCAGTTCTTC
>-|-|TRBJ1-1|TRBV6-6
CASSYSTGTEAFF
TGTGCCAGCAGTTACTCGACAGGCACTGAAGCTTTCTTT
>-|-|TRBJ1-1|TRBV9
CASSLPSGANTEAFF
TGTGCCAGCAGCCTCCCGTCGGGGGCGAACACTGAAGCTTTCTTT
>once|TRBD1|TRBJ2-7|TRBV18
CASSPGTVSYEQYF
TGTGCCAGCTCACCAGGGACAGTATCATACGAGCAGTACTTC
>once|TRBD2|TRBJ2-7|TRBV4-1
CASSPSPTSGSYEQYF
TGCGCCAGCAGCCCCAGTCCGACTAGCGGCTCCTACGAGCAGTACTTC
>-|TRBD2|TRBJ2-1|TRBV9
CASSVGAGTTYNEQFF
TGTGCCAGCAGCGTCGGAGCGGGGACTACCTACAATGAGCAGTTCTTC
>few|-|TRBJ2-2|TRBV11-2
CASSLETTTGELFF
TGTGCCAGCAGCTTAGAGACGACCACCGGGGAGCTGTTTTTT
>-|TRBD2|TRBJ2-1|TRBV11-2
CASSPQQALADYNEQFF
TGTGCCAGCAGCCCCCAGCAGGCACTAGCGGACTACAATGAGCAGTTCTTC
>-|TRBD1|TRBJ2-3|TRBV11-1
CASSSGTAYSTDTQYF
TGTGCCAGCAGCTCCGGGACAGCGTATAGCACAGATACGCAGTATTTT
>once|TRBD1|TRBJ2-2|TRBV9
CASSLQGLGDYTGELFF
TGTGCCAGCAGCTTACAGGGGCTAGGAGATTACACCGGGGAGCTGTTTTTT
>once|-|TRBJ1-5|TRBV5-4
CASSLGGSGNQPQHF
TGTGCCAGCAGCTTGGGAGGGTCGGGGAATCAGCCCCAGCATTTT
>few|-|TRBJ2-2|TRBV7-9
CASSLGHLTGELFF
TGTGCCAGCAGCTTAGGCCACCTCACCGGGGAGCTGTTTTTT
>-|TRBD1|TRBJ2-2|TRBV11-3
CASSDPGTGRNTGELFF
TGTGCCAGCAGCGACCCGGGGACAGGGAGGAACACCGGGGAGCTGTTTTTT
>-|TRBD2|TRBJ2-3|TRBV9
CASSVHDSGRGTDTQYF
TGTGCCAGCAGCGTACACGATAGCGGGAGGGGCACAGATACGCAGTATTTT
>-|TRBD1|TRBJ2-2|TRBV6-1
CASSPGQGPGELFF
TGTGCCAGCAGTCCGGGACAGGGCCCCGGGGAGCTGTTTTTT
>-|-|TRBJ2-3|TRBV28
CASSLVASGRGADTQYF
TGTGCCAGCAGTTTAGTGGCGTCGGGCAGGGGGGCAGATACGCAGTATTTT
>-|-|TRBJ2-7|TRBV9
CASSVGVSLPLYEQYF
TGTGCCAGCAGCGTAGGTGTCAGTCTCCCCTTATACGAGCAGTACTTC
>-|-|TRBJ1-5|TRBV5-5
CASSLTRGNPQHF
TGTGCCAGCAGCTTGACGAGGGGGAACCCCCAGCATTTT
>once|-|TRBJ1-3|TRBV13
CASSLDSYSGNTIYF
TGTGCCAGCAGCTTAGACAGTTACTCTGGAAACACCATATATTTT
>few|TRBD1|TRBJ1-5|TRBV5-1
CASSLQGGQPQHF
TGCGCCAGCAGCTTGCAGGGGGGCCAGCCCCAGCATTTT
>-|-|TRBJ1-4|TRBV11-2
CASSLDRVGGEKLFF
TGTGCCAGCAGCTTAGATCGGGTAGGGGGTGAAAAACTGTTTTTT
>-|-|TRBJ1-2|TRBV10-2
CASTGQPNYGYTF
TGCGCCAGCACCGGACAGCCTAACTATGGCTACACCTTC
>-|TRBD1|TRBJ2-6|TRBV6-6
CASSTQGAAGANVLTF
TGTGCCAGCAGTACGCAGGGGGCTGCTGGGGCCAACGTCCTGACTTTC
>-|TRBD1|TRBJ1-2|TRBV28
CASRPTGGIYGYTF
TGTGCCAGCAGGCCGACAGGGGGCATCTATGGCTACACCTTC
>-|-|TRBJ2-5|TRBV6-6
CATRVKETQYF
TGTGCCACCAGGGTAAAAGAGACCCAGTACTTC
>-|TRBD2|TRBJ2-5|TRBV30
CAWSGGSTQYF
TGTGCCTGGAGTGGCGGGAGTACCCAGTACTTC
>-|TRBD1|TRBJ2-1|TRBV5-3
CARSPGTGNNEQFF
TGTGCCAGAAGCCCCGGGACAGGGAACAATGAGCAGTTCTTC
>-|TRBD1|TRBJ1-4|TRBV5-6
CASSLKGAGEKLFF
TGTGCCAGCAGCTTGAAGGGGGCAGGTGAAAAACTGTTTTTT
>once|-|TRBJ2-5|TRBV11-2
CASSNRVQETQYF
TGTGCCAGCAGCAACAGGGTTCAAGAGACCCAGTACTTC
>-|-|TRBJ1-2|TRBV19
CASTAVAGYGYTF
TGTGCCAGTACGGCGGTCGCCGGGTATGGCTACACCTTC
>-|-|TRBJ2-7|TRBV30
CAWTVGTYEQYF
TGTGCCTGGACGGTTGGAACCTACGAGCAGTACTTC
>once|-|TRBJ2-3|TRBV20-1
CSASGQYF
TGCAGTGCTAGTGGGCAGTATTTT
>-|TRBD1|TRBJ2-7|TRBV18
CASSPGQGAITYEQYF
TGTGCCAGCTCACCGGGACAGGGGGCAATAACCTACGAGCAGTACTTC